What follows are 21 T cell receptor beta chains derived from one specimen sequenced in a study of regulatory T cells in long-lasting Graves disease. Arm-PCR with iRepertoire HTBI primers amplified the CDR3 regions for these TCR beta libraries. MiXCR was run by TCRdb on the multiplex PCR reads, yielding one entry per CDR3 protein. The sample lists about 440,000 distinct CDR3 sequences; under 15% were seen once. Regarding time point: newly diagnosed GD, antithyroid drugs for less than 3 months. From RNA extracted from PBMCs, the TCR library was made. These data also featured in a second study, about T cells in Graves' hyperthyroidism and ophthalmopathy.

This specimen consisted of peripheral blood mononuclear cells (PBMCs), obtained at new diagnosis, from a patient treated with antithyroid drugs. The origin of the receptors is a woman in her 30s with Graves disease.

This clonotype was counted many times. This chain uses TRBV6-1 with TRBJ2-3; 7 nucleotides match TRBD1. V shed 6 bases, J shed 2 bases, and the junction held 5 bases outside the gene matches. CDR3 length: 14 residues. Germline V gene lookup returns CDR1 MNHNS and CDR2 SASEGT. The CDR3 here is CASRLTGSTDTQYF. As DNA, the CDR3 is TGTGCCAGCAGATTGACAGGGTCCACAGATACGCAGTATTTT.

This clonotype was detected many times. The chain recombines TRBV2 with TRBJ2-4; D perhaps matches TRBD1 (6 bases). The CDR3 has 14 residues. Germline CDR1 reads SNHLY; CDR2 reads FYNNEI. The V end lost 6 bases, the J end lost 2 bases, and 11 bases lay between the germline ends. The CDR3 loop is CASSEGDSKNIQYF. The DNA for the CDR3 is TGTGCCAGCAGCGAGGGGGATTCCAAAAACATTCAGTACTTC. Full variable domain (rest looked up from reference TRBV2 and TRBJ2-4): EPEVTQTPSHQVTQMGQEVILRCVPISNHLYFYWYRQILGQKVEFLVSFYNNEISEKSEIFDDQFSVERPDGSNFTLKIRSTKLEDSAMYFCASSEGDSKNIQYFGAGTRLSVL.

The J gene is TRBJ1-6, the V gene TRBV6-1; D is unclear. The germline V and J ends were trimmed by 5 bases and 8 bases, with 19 bases remaining between them. The V gene's germline CDR1 is MNHNS and CDR2 SASEGT. This CDR3 is 16 amino acids long. CDR3 region: CASSPGIYDGDSPLHF. The CDR3, as DNA: TGTGCCAGCAGTCCCGGGATTTACGATGGGGATTCACCCCTCCACTTT.

This sequence joins TRBV11-2 and TRBJ1-4; D is uncertain. The CDR3 totals 20 residues. The ends were cut back, 1 base at V and 5 bases at J, with 26 bases in the middle. Germline V CDR1 and CDR2: SGHAT, FQNNGV. As DNA, the CDR3 is TGTGCCAGCAGCTTAGCCAACTCAGGATATTCGAACTTACAAAATGAAAAACTGTTTTTT. Protein: CASSLANSGYSNLQNEKLFF.

Many counts were recorded for this clonotype. The rearrangement uses TRBV20-1 and TRBJ2-5; D is unclear. Germline V gene data show CDR1 as DFQATT and CDR2 as SNEGSKA (reference sequence). V was pared by 3 bases and J by 5 bases, with 13 bases between. The CDR3 sequence is 13 residues long. This chain's CDR3 is CSASVVTGETQYF. The CDR3 DNA reads as TGCAGTGCTAGCGTAGTTACTGGGGAGACCCAGTACTTC.

This clonotype was seen a handful of times. The chain links TRBV27 to TRBJ2-1; 8 bases match TRBD2. The CDR3 runs 15 residues. The germline gives CDR1 MNHEY, CDR2 SMNVEV (reference sequence). Trimming took 5 bases from V and 9 from J; bases not matched to a gene: 12. CDR3 DNA sequence: TGTGCCAGCAGTCAGGGACTAGTAACTTCGGGTGAGCAGTTCTTC. As protein: CASSQGLVTSGEQFF.

This clonotype has more than one count but fewer than ten. The chain recombines TRBV18 with TRBJ2-3; possibly TRBD1 for D (6 bases). This CDR3 has 16 amino acids. Trimming left V 6 bases short and J 0 bases short, with 16 bases between. Germline lookup yields CDR1 KGHSH and CDR2 LQKENI. The CDR3 here is CASSPYGTISTDTQYF. In DNA form, the CDR3 reads TGTGCCAGCTCCCCTTACGGGACAATTAGCACAGATACGCAGTATTTT.

This clonotype has more than one count but fewer than ten. The chain links TRBV20-1 to TRBJ2-2, with 10 bases aligning to TRBD2. Germline values: CDR1 DFQATT, CDR2 SNEGSKA (reference sequence). The junction had 6 bases not matched to a gene; V was cut back by 5 bases and J by 3 bases. The CDR3 runs to 15 residues. The CDR3 nucleotides are TGCAGTGCTTCACTAGCGGGAAGGGACACCGGGGAGCTGTTTTTT. This sequence encodes CSASLAGRDTGELFF.

This clonotype was seen repeatedly, ten times or more. The V and J genes are TRBV14 and TRBJ2-3; no reliable D call. Trimming left V 1 base short and J 6 bases short, with 11 bases between. Germline V CDR1 and CDR2: SGHDN, FVKESK. The CDR3 is 14 residues long. The CDR3 nucleotides are TGTGCCAGCAGCCAAGTTACCCCCTCGGATACGCAGTATTTT. Translating gives CASSQVTPSDTQYF.

The table lists this clonotype with many counts. The chain recombines TRBV9 with TRBJ2-3; D gene uncertain. Germline V lookup: CDR1 SGDLS, CDR2 YYNGEE. The CDR3 spans 14 residues. The V and J ends lost 3 bases and 0 bases respectively, with 8 bases between them. Here the CDR3 reads CASSGASSTDTQYF. CDR3 sequence (DNA): TGTGCCAGCAGCGGGGCCAGTAGCACAGATACGCAGTATTTT. The whole variable domain, filled in from reference TRBV9 and TRBJ2-3, reads DSGVTQTPKHLITATGQRVTLRCSPRSGDLSVYWYQQSLDQGLQFLIQYYNGEERAKGNILERFSAQQFPDLHSELNLSSLELGDSALYFCASSGASSTDTQYFGPGTRLTVL.

The chain combines TRBV29-1 with TRBJ2-5, with TRBD2 matching 10 bases. CDR1 is SQVTM, CDR2 ANQGSEA, per germline. The CDR3 runs 15 residues. Germline trimming cut 2 bases from V and 2 bases from J; bases unmatched to any gene: 5. The CDR3 loop reads CSVEYPTSGQETQYF. The CDR3 bases are TGCAGCGTTGAATACCCGACTAGCGGGCAAGAGACCCAGTACTTC.

This chain uses TRBV11-3 with TRBJ2-1, with 10 bases that match TRBD2. CDR3 length: 17 residues. J lost 5 bases, V lost 2 bases, and 9 bases had no gene match. Germline V gene lookup returns CDR1 SGHNT and CDR2 YENEEA. CDR3 sequence: CASSLRGSGGNHNEQFF. Here the CDR3 DNA reads TGTGCCAGCAGCTTAAGGGGTAGCGGGGGGAACCACAATGAGCAGTTCTTC.

J is TRBJ2-7 and V is TRBV27; TRBD2 might be the D (6 bases). V gave up 6 bases and J gave up 6 bases, with 12 bases separating them. The CDR3 contains 12 residues. The germline V gene encodes CDR1 MNHEY and CDR2 SMNVEV (reference sequence). CDR3 amino acids: CASSAGRGEQYF. CDR3 coding DNA: TGTGCCAGCAGCGCGGGGCGGGGCGAGCAGTACTTC.

This clonotype was detected many times. CDR3 nucleotide sequence: TGTGCCACGGAAGGAAGGGAGGCAGATACGCAGTATTTT. Translated, it gives CATEGREADTQYF. The chain is built from TRBV24-1 and TRBJ2-3, with D perhaps matching TRBD2 (6 bases). The CDR3 is 13 residues long. Germline CDR1 is KGHDR and CDR2 is SFDVKD. Trimming took off 10 bases at V and 4 bases at J, with 14 bases between the two ends.

The sample holds many counts of this clonotype. The chain recombines TRBV27 with TRBJ2-3; no clear D gene. The germline CDR1 and CDR2 sequences are MNHEY and SMNVEV (reference sequence). This CDR3 contains 14 residues. Trimming took off 7 bases at V and 0 bases at J, with 11 bases between the two ends. CDR3 sequence: CASTPSPSTDTQYF. In DNA, the CDR3 is TGTGCCAGCACTCCCTCTCCAAGCACAGATACGCAGTATTTT.

This clonotype has just a few counts. V usage is TRBV18 and J usage is TRBJ1-2, with 7 bases that match TRBD1. V shed 1 base, J shed 5 bases, and the junction held 4 bases outside the gene matches. Germline CDR1 reads KGHSH; CDR2 reads LQKENI. The CDR3 runs 14 residues. For the CDR3, the DNA is TGTGCCAGCTCACCACGGGACAGACAATATGGCTACACCTTC. Residues: CASSPRDRQYGYTF.

The table lists this clonotype with many counts. J is TRBJ1-3 and V is TRBV6-2 or TRBV6-3, with D unresolved. This CDR3 contains 17 residues. Germline CDR1 reads MNHEY; CDR2 reads SVGEGT. The V end lost 0 bases, the J end lost 4 bases, and 16 bases lay between the germline ends. The CDR3 bases are TGTGCCAGCAGTTACTCGGGAGGTTCGGGAACCGGAAACACCATATATTTT. It codes for CASSYSGGSGTGNTIYF.

This clonotype was counted many times. The rearrangement links TRBV11-2 to TRBJ2-1; TRBD1 aligns across 11 bases. This CDR3 comprises 16 residues. V gave up 1 base and J gave up 3 bases; unmatched junction bases: 2. Germline CDR1 and CDR2: SGHAT and FQNNGV. DNA of the CDR3: TGTGCCAGCAGCTTAGCGGGGACAGGGGGCTACAATGAGCAGTTCTTC. This gives the protein CASSLAGTGGYNEQFF.

The gene calls are TRBV4-1 and TRBJ2-7; D call uncertain. The CDR3 has 15 amino acids. CDR1 is MGHRA and CDR2 is YSYEKL in the germline V gene. Trimming removed 0 bases at V and 4 bases at J, with 13 bases between. CDR3 region: CASSQDAANRYEQYF. The CDR3 nucleotides read TGCGCCAGCAGCCAAGACGCGGCGAATCGATACGAGCAGTACTTC.

This clonotype has a single count. The V call is TRBV4-1, the J call TRBJ2-1, with D perhaps matching TRBD1 or TRBD2 (7 bases each). Germline assignment: CDR1 MGHRA and CDR2 YSYEKL. The CDR3 contains 15 residues. Trimming took off 0 bases at V and 6 bases at J, with 12 bases between the two ends. CDR3 sequence reads: CASSQDQGGPNEQFF. CDR3 DNA: TGCGCCAGCAGCCAAGATCAGGGGGGGCCCAATGAGCAGTTCTTC.

This clonotype has at least ten counts. The CDR3 here is CSAAPISGDSYNEQFF. CDR3 in DNA: TGCAGTGCTGCCCCTATTAGCGGAGACTCCTACAATGAGCAGTTCTTC. The V call is TRBV20-1, the J call TRBJ2-1; D may be TRBD2 (6 bases). This CDR3 is built from 16 residues. CDR1 is DFQATT, CDR2 SNEGSKA, per germline (reference sequence). Between the trimmed V and J ends, which lost 5 bases and 0 bases, there was a span of 17 bases.